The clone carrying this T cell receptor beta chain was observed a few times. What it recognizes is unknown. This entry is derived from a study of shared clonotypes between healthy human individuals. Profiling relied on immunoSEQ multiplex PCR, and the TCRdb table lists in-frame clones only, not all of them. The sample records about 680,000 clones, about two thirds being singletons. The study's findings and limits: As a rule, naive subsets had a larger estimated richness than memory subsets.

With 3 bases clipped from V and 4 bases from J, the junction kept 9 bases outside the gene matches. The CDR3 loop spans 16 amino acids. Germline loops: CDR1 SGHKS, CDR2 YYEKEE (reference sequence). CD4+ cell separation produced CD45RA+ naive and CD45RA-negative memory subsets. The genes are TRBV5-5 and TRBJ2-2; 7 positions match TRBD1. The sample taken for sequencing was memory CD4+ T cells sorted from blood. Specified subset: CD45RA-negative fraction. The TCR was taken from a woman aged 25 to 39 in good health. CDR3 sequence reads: CASSSKPGTATGELFF. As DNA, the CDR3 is TGTGCCAGCAGCTCGAAACCCGGGACAGCCACCGGGGAGCTGTTTTTT. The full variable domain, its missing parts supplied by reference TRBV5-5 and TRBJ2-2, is DAGVTQSPTHLIKTRGQQVTLRCSPISGHKSVSWYQQVLGQGPQFIFQYYEKEERGRGNFPDRFSARQFPNYSSELNVNALLLGDSALYLCASSSKPGTATGELFFGEGSRLTVL.